This entry is about one T cell receptor (beta chain). A much larger clone differs from this one at a single base, so this may be a read error. The CDR3 extends over 13 amino acids. The source of the sample is a study of Graves' ophthalmopathy and Graves' hyperthyroidism. Researchers took RNA transcripts and amplified TCR beta CDR3 regions from them. The first-round RT-PCR employed HTBI primers together with the Qiagen OneStep RT-PCR kit. A multiplex PCR was then performed as the second round. TCRdb re-called the multiplex PCR reads with MiXCR, one entry per CDR3 protein. The repertoire has roughly 600,000 distinct CDR3 sequences, less than 45% of them found once; the top ten carry about 4.6%.

The specimen was peripheral blood or thyroid tissue (not recorded which). The chain combines TRBV12-3 or TRBV12-4 with TRBJ1-1, with D hard to call. The sequence was obtained from an adult man with Graves' hyperthyroidism. CDR3 in DNA: TGTGCCAGCAGTTCGGCGGAGGGCACTGAAGCTTACTTT. It is translated as CASSSAEGTEAYF.